The clone carrying this T cell receptor (beta chain) appeared a few times. Other DNA sequences from this sample encode an identical CDR3 as well. These data belong to a study of blood T cell repertoires in COVID-19. Libraries were prepared by immunoSEQ multiplex PCR; TCRdb keeps only in-frame clonotypes and omits some of them. This sample has 100,000 to 150,000 clones; approximately 84% occur once, and the top ten carry about 1.5%. The CDR3 totals 11 residues. V lost 3 bases and J lost 2, with 3 bases in between. Germline V gene data show CDR1 as SGHRS and CDR2 as YFSETQ. The sequenced sample was peripheral blood. The sequence came from a man aged 60 to 69 with acute or convalescent COVID-19. This rearrangement joins TRBV5-1 to TRBJ2-7; D is undetermined. CDR3: CASSSAYEQYF. The CDR3 coding sequence is TGCGCCAGCAGCTCTGCCTACGAGCAGTACTTC.